A selection of T cell receptor beta chains follows, all from one sample in a study of blood T cell repertoires in COVID-19. Method: immunoSEQ multiplex PCR; TCRdb's copy keeps in-frame clones and lacks some. Among some 460,000 clones listed, nearly 90% were seen once. The sequenced sample was PBMCs or T cells enriched from blood (not recorded which). The source is a woman aged 18-29 years with acute COVID-19. Each CDR3 is given with its conserved first and last residue. D genes are given only for firm matches. Not every row has a clone size; where given, it reads once, few, many or a size class.

d_gene: TRBD1
j_gene: TRBJ2-7
abundance: .
v_gene: TRBV6-5
CDR3aa: CASSYSRGHEQYF
CDR3nt: TGTGCCAGCAGTTACTCGAGGGGGCATGAGCAGTACTTC

d_gene: TRBD1
j_gene: TRBJ1-4
abundance: once
v_gene: TRBV7-2
CDR3aa: CASSWRTGSNEKLFF
CDR3nt: TGTGCCAGCAGCTGGAGGACAGGGAGTAATGAAAAACTGTTTTTT

d_gene: .
j_gene: TRBJ1-1
abundance: few
v_gene: TRBV10-3
CDR3aa: CAISGIQGTEAFF
CDR3nt: TGTGCCATCAGTGGAATCCAGGGGACTGAAGCTTTCTTT

d_gene: .
j_gene: TRBJ1-3
abundance: .
v_gene: TRBV27
CDR3aa: CASSSQGYSGNTIYF
CDR3nt: TGTGCCAGCAGTTCTCAGGGATACTCTGGAAACACCATATATTTT

d_gene: TRBD2
j_gene: TRBJ2-5
abundance: .
v_gene: TRBV2
CDR3aa: CASSTSGRRGETQYF
CDR3nt: TGTGCCAGCAGCACTAGCGGGAGGCGGGGGGAGACCCAGTACTTC

d_gene: .
j_gene: TRBJ1-4
abundance: .
v_gene: TRBV7-8
CDR3aa: CASSIGRRGQEKLFF
CDR3nt: TGTGCCAGCAGCATTGGACGGAGGGGTCAAGAAAAACTGTTTTTT

d_gene: TRBD1
j_gene: TRBJ1-2
abundance: .
v_gene: TRBV9
CDR3aa: CASSVDSGGWDYGYTF
CDR3nt: TGTGCCAGCAGCGTAGACTCAGGGGGTTGGGACTATGGCTACACCTTC

d_gene: .
j_gene: TRBJ2-7
abundance: few
v_gene: TRBV12-3/TRBV12-4
CDR3aa: CASGSPQGEQYF
CDR3nt: TGTGCCAGCGGTTCCCCCCAGGGCGAGCAGTACTTC

d_gene: TRBD2
j_gene: TRBJ2-3
abundance: .
v_gene: TRBV5-4
CDR3aa: CASSLTSGTSTDTQYF
CDR3nt: TGTGCCAGCAGCTTGACTAGCGGTACTAGCACAGATACGCAGTATTTT

d_gene: .
j_gene: TRBJ2-3
abundance: .
v_gene: TRBV28
CDR3aa: CASSLPLGGYTDTQYF
CDR3nt: TGTGCCAGCAGTTTACCGCTCGGGGGTTACACAGATACGCAGTATTTT

d_gene: .
j_gene: TRBJ1-3
abundance: .
v_gene: TRBV9
CDR3aa: CASSVTVSGNTIYF
CDR3nt: TGTGCCAGCAGCGTAACGGTCTCTGGAAACACCATATATTTT

d_gene: TRBD1
j_gene: TRBJ2-3
abundance: once
v_gene: TRBV7-9
CDR3aa: CASSLGGQGAKIDTQYF
CDR3nt: TGTGCCAGCAGCTTAGGGGGACAGGGGGCGAAAATAGATACGCAGTATTTT

d_gene: TRBD2
j_gene: TRBJ2-1
abundance: .
v_gene: TRBV5-5
CDR3aa: CASGDYRGTSGISNEQFF
CDR3nt: TGTGCCAGCGGGGACTACAGGGGGACTAGCGGGATTAGCAATGAGCAGTTCTTC

d_gene: .
j_gene: TRBJ1-6
abundance: .
v_gene: TRBV4-3
CDR3aa: CASGSSYNSPLHF
CDR3nt: TGCGCCAGCGGGAGCTCCTATAATTCACCCCTCCACTTT

d_gene: TRBD1
j_gene: TRBJ1-2
abundance: few
v_gene: TRBV27
CDR3aa: CASRRQGLNYGYTF
CDR3nt: TGTGCCAGCAGGAGACAGGGTTTAAACTATGGCTACACCTTC

d_gene: .
j_gene: TRBJ2-3
abundance: .
v_gene: TRBV7-2
CDR3aa: CASSFLGRGETDTQYF
CDR3nt: TGTGCCAGCAGCTTCCTTGGTAGGGGTGAGACAGATACGCAGTATTTT

d_gene: TRBD1
j_gene: TRBJ1-1
abundance: .
v_gene: TRBV3-1/TRBV3-2
CDR3aa: CASRGRGMNTEAFF
CDR3nt: TGTGCCAGCAGGGGCAGGGGGATGAACACTGAAGCTTTCTTT

d_gene: TRBD1
j_gene: TRBJ1-6
abundance: .
v_gene: TRBV5-1
CDR3aa: CASSQGTGLSSYNSPLHF
CDR3nt: TGCGCCAGCAGCCAGGGGACAGGTCTGAGCTCCTATAATTCACCCCTCCACTTT

d_gene: .
j_gene: TRBJ2-1
abundance: .
v_gene: TRBV28
CDR3aa: CASFGGYNEQFF
CDR3nt: TGTGCCAGCTTCGGGGGCTACAATGAGCAGTTCTTC